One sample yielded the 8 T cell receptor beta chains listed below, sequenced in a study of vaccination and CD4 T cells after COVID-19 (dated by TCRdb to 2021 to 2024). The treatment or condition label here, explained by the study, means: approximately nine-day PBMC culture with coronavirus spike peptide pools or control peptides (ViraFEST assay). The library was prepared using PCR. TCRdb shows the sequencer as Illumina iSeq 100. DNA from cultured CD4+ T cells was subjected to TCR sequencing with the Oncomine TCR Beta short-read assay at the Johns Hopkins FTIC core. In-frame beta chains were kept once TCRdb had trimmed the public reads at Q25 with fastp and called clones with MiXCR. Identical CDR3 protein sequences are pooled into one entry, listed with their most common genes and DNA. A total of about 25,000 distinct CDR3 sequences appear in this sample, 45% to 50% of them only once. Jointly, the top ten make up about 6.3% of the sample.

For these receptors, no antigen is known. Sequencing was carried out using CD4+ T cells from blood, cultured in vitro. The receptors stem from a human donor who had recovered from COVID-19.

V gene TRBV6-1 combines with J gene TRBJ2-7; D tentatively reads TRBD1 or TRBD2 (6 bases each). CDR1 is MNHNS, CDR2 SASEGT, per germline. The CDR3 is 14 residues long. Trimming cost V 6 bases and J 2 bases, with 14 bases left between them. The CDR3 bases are TGTGCCAGCAGAGGGGGGCTTCGCCCCTACGAGCAGTACTTC. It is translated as CASRGGLRPYEQYF.

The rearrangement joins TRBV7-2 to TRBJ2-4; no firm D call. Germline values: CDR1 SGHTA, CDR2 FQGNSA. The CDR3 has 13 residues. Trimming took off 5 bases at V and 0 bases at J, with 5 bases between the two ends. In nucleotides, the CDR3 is TGTGCCAGCAGCCCGCTAGCCAAAAACATTCAGTACTTC. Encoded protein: CASSPLAKNIQYF.

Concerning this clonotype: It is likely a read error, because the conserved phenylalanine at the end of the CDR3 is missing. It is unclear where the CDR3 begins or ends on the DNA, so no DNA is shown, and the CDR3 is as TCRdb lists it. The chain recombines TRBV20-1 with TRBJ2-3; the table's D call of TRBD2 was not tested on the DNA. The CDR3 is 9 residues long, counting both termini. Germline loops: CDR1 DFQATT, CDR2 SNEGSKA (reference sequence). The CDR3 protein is CSARMCERV.

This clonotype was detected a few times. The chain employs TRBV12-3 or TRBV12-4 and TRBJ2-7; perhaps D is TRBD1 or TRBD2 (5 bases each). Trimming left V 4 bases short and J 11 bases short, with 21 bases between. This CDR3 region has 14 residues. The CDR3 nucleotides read TGTGCCAGCAGTTCACCCGGGACCTCAAGCATAAAGTACTTC. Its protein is CASSSPGTSSIKYF.

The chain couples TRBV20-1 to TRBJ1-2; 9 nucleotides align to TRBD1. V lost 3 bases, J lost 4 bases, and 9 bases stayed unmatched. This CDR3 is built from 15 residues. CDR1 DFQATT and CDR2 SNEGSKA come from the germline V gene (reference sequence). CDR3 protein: CSARLRRDRVYGYTF. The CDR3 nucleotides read TGCAGTGCTAGGTTAAGACGGGACAGGGTCTATGGCTACACCTTC.

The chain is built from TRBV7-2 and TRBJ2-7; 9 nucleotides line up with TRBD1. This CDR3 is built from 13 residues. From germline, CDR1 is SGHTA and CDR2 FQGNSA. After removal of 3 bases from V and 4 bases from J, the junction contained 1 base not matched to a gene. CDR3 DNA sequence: TGTGCCAGCAGCTTGGACAGGGGTTACGAGCAGTACTTC. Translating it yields CASSLDRGYEQYF.

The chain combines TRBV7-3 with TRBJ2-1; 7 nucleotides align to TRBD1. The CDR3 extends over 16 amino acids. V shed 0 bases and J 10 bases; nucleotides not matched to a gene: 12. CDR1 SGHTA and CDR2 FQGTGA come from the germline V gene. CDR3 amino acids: CASSLTPTGTVYEQFF. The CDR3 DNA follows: TGTGCCAGCAGCTTAACACCGACCGGGACAGTCTACGAGCAGTTCTTC.

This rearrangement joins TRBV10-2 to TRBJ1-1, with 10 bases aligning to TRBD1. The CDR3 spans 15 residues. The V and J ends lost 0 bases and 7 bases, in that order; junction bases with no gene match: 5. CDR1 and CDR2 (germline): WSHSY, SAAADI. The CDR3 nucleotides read TGCGCCAGCAGTGAGTCGGATGGGACAGGGGTTGAAGCTTTCTTT. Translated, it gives CASSESDGTGVEAFF.